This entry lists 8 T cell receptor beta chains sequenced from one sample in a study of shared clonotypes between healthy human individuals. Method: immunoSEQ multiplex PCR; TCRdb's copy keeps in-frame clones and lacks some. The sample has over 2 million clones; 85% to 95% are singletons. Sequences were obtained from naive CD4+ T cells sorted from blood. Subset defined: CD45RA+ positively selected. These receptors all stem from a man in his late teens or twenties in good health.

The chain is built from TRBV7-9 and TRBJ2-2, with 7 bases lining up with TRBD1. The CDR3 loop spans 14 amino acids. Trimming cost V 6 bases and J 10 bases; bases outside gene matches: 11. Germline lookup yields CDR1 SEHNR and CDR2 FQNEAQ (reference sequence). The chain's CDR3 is CASSPLGGPPELFF. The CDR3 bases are TGTGCCAGCAGTCCTTTAGGGGGCCCCCCGGAGCTGTTTTTT. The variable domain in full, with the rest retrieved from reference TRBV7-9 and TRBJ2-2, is DTGVSQNPRHKITKRGQNVTFRCDPISEHNRLYWYRQTLGQGPEFLTYFQNEAQLEKSRLLSDRFSAERPKGSFSTLEIQRTEQGDSAMYLCASSPLGGPPELFFGEGSRLTVL.

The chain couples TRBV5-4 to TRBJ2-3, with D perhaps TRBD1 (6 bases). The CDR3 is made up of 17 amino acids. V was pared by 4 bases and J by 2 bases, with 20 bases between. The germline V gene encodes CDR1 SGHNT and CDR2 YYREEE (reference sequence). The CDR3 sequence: CASSPETGRGFTDTQYF. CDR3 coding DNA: TGTGCCAGCAGCCCGGAAACAGGGAGAGGGTTCACAGATACGCAGTATTTT.

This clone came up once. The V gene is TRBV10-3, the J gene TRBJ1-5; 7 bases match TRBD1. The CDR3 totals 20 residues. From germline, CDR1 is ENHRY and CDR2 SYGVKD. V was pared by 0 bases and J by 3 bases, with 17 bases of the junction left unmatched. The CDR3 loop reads CAISESRTGVPNHPNQPQHF. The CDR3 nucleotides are TGTGCCATCAGTGAGTCACGGACAGGTGTCCCCAATCATCCCAATCAGCCCCAGCATTTT.

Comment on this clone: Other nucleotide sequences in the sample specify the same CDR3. The CDR3 nucleotides read TGTGCCTGGACTCGTCAGGGGAACACTGAAGCTTTCTTT. It codes for CAWTRQGNTEAFF. The chain combines TRBV30 with TRBJ1-1; D may be TRBD1 (5 bases). CDR1 is GTSNPN and CDR2 is SVGIG in the germline V gene (reference sequence). Trimming left V 4 bases short and J 1 base short, with 10 bases between. The CDR3 extends over 13 amino acids.

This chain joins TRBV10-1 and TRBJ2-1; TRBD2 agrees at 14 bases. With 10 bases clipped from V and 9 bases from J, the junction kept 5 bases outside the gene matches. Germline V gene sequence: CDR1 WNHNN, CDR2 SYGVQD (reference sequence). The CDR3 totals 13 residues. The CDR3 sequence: CATGTSGRAEQFF. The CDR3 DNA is TGCGCCACCGGGACTAGCGGGAGAGCTGAGCAGTTCTTC.

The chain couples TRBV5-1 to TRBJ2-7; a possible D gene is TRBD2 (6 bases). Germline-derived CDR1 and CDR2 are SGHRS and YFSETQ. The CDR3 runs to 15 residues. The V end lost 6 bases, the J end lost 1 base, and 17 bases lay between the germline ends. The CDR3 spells CASTRAAGESYEQYF. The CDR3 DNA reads TGCGCCAGCACCCGGGCAGCGGGTGAGTCCTACGAGCAGTACTTC.

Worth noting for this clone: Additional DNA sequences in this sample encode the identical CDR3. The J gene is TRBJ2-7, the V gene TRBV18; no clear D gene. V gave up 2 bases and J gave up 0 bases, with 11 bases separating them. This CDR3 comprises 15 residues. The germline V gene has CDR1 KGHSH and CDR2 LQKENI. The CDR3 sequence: CASSPGQVSSYEQYF. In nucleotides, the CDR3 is TGTGCCAGCTCACCAGGCCAGGTGAGCTCCTACGAGCAGTACTTC.

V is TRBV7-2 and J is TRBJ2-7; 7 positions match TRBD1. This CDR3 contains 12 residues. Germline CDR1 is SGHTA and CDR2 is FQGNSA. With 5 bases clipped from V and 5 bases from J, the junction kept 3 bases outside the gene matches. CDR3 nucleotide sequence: TGTGCCAGCAGCAGACAGGGAGACGAGCAGTACTTC. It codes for CASSRQGDEQYF.